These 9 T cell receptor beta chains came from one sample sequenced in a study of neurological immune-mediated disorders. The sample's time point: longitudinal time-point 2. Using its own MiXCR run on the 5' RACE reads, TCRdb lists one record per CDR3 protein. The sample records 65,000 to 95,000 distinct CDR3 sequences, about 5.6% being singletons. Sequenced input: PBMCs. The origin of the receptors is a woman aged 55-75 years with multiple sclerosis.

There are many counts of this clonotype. The CDR3: CASSFSGTGYNEQFF. Written as DNA, the CDR3 is TGCGCCAGCAGCTTCTCCGGGACAGGGTACAATGAGCAGTTCTTC. This sequence joins TRBV5-1 and TRBJ2-1; the match to TRBD1 covers 9 bases. V was clipped by 2 bases and J by 4 bases; unmatched bases: 4. Per germline, CDR1 SGHRS and CDR2 YFSETQ. This CDR3 is 15 amino acids long.

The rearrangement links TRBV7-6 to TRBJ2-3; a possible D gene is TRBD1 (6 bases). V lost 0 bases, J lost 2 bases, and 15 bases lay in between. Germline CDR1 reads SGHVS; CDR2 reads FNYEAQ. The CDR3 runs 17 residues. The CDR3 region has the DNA TGTGCCAGCAGCTTAGCGTCGGGACAAGCGGCCACAGATACGCAGTATTTT. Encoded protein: CASSLASGQAATDTQYF.

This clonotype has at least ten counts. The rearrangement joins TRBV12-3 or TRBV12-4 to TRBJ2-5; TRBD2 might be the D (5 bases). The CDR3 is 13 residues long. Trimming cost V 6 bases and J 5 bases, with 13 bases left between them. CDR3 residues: CASSRTTGETQYF. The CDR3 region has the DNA TGTGCCAGCAGCCGGACCACGGGGGAGACCCAGTACTTC.

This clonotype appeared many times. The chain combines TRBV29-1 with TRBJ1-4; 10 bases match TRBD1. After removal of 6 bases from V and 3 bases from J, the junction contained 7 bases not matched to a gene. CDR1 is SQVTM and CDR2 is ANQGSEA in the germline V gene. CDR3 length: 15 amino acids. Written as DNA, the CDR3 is TGCAGCGTGAGAAGACAGGGGGCTCCTAATGAAAAACTGTTTTTT. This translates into CSVRRQGAPNEKLFF.

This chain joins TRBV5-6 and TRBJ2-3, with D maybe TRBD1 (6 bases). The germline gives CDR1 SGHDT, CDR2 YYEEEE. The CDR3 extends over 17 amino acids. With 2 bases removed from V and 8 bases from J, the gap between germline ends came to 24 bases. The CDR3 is CASSFVSSGDGRSTQYF. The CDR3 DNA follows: TGTGCCAGCAGCTTTGTAAGTTCAGGGGACGGGCGGAGTACGCAGTATTTT.

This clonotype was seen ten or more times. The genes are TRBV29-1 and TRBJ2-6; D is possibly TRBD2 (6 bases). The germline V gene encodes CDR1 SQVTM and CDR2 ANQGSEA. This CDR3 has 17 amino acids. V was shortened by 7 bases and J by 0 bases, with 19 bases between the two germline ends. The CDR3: CSAQAVGGISGANVLTF. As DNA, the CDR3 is TGCAGCGCACAGGCCGTGGGGGGAATCTCTGGGGCCAACGTCCTGACTTTC.

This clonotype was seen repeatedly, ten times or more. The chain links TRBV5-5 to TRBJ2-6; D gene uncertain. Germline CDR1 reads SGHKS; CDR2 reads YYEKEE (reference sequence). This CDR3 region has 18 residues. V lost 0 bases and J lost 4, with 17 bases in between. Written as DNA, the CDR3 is TGTGCCAGCAGCTTGGCCAAGAGGACCTCTCTGGGGGCCAACGTCCTGACTTTC. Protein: CASSLAKRTSLGANVLTF.

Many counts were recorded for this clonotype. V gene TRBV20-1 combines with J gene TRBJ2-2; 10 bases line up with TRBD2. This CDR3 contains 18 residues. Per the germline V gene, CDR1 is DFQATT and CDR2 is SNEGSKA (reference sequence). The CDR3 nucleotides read TGCAGCGCCAGTAGAGGGCTAGCGGGGGCAGTGAACACCGGGGAGCTGTTTTTT. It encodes CSASRGLAGAVNTGELFF.

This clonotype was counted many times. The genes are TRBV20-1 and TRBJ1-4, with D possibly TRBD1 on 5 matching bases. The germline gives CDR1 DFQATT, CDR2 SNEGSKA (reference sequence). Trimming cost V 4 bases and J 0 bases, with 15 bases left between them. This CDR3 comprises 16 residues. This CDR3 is CSANKAGSATNEKLFF. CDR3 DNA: TGCAGTGCTAATAAGGCAGGGAGTGCAACTAATGAAAAACTGTTTTTT.